The 29 T cell receptor beta chains presented below share a single source sample, sequenced in a study of blood T cell repertoires in COVID-19 (dated by TCRdb to 2019 to 2021). The library was prepared using the immunoSEQ multiplex PCR assay. In TCRdb, the immuneACCESS table is reduced to in-frame sequences with V and J assigned. These tables do not hold every clone; where another copy was compared, an unresolved V gene accounts for under half, and the others remain unexplained. The sample profile shows 120,000 or so clones; 65% to 90% of them were found once. 25% to 30% of the sample belongs to the ten largest clones. Material for sequencing was peripheral blood. These receptor sequences come from an elderly woman with acute or convalescent COVID-19.

The chain employs TRBV6-6 and TRBJ1-6, with D perhaps matching TRBD1 (5 bases). CDR1 and CDR2 (germline): MNHNY, SVGAGI (reference sequence). The CDR3 is 10 amino acids. Deletions cut 8 bases from V and 10 bases from J, with 6 bases between. In DNA form, the CDR3 reads TGTGCCAGCGGGGGGTCACCCCTCCACTTT. It encodes CASGGSPLHF.

The chain joins TRBV2 to TRBJ1-1; D perhaps matches TRBD1 (5 bases). Germline V gene data show CDR1 as SNHLY and CDR2 as FYNNEI. The CDR3 length is 14 residues. Trimming pared 6 bases from V and 2 bases from J, leaving 13 bases between. This CDR3 reads CASSERGGNTEAFF. CDR3 sequence (DNA): TGTGCCAGCAGCGAAAGGGGTGGAAACACTGAAGCTTTCTTT.

Points on this clone: Relative to the germline gene, one junction end is altered; a read error may explain this. The chain is built from TRBV10-3 and TRBJ2-5, with D possibly TRBD1 on 5 matching bases. CDR1 ENHRY and CDR2 SYGVKD come from the germline V gene. This CDR3 region has 13 residues. CDR3 sequence: CAISRQSQGTQYF. In DNA, the CDR3 is TGTGCCATCAGTAGACAGTCCCAAGGGACCCAGTACTTC.

The V call is TRBV20-1, the J call TRBJ2-5; 7 bases line up with TRBD2. The CDR3 covers 13 residues. V shed 5 bases and J 3 bases; nucleotides not matched to a gene: 6. Per germline, CDR1 DFQATT and CDR2 SNEGSKA (reference sequence). For the CDR3, the DNA is TGCAGTGCTGGTGGGGGGGATAAAGAGACCCAGTACTTC. Translation: CSAGGGDKETQYF.

This rearrangement joins TRBV7-3 to TRBJ2-2, with D tentatively TRBD1 (6 bases). Trimming pared 4 bases from V and 2 bases from J, leaving 14 bases between. This CDR3 is built from 16 residues. Per germline, CDR1 SGHTA and CDR2 FQGTGA. The CDR3 nucleotides read TGTGCCAGCAGCTCAGGGGTCCCGTCCAACACCGGGGAGCTGTTTTTT. This translates into CASSSGVPSNTGELFF.

This chain joins TRBV10-3 and TRBJ2-5, with 7 positions matching TRBD1. Per germline, CDR1 ENHRY and CDR2 SYGVKD. The CDR3 totals 15 residues. Trimming took 4 bases from V and 2 from J; bases not matched to a gene: 7. CDR3 DNA: TGTGCCATCAGTGGTTTAGGGGGCCCTCAAGAGACCCAGTACTTC. Translated, it gives CAISGLGGPQETQYF.

This clone was seen just once. The J gene is TRBJ2-1, the V gene TRBV14; a possible D gene is TRBD1 (5 bases). V lost 2 bases, J lost 1 base, and 12 bases lay in between. CDR1 and CDR2 from the germline V gene are SGHDN and FVKESK. The CDR3 extends over 16 amino acids. This CDR3 reads CASSQFRQGSYNEQFF. The CDR3 DNA follows: TGTGCCAGCAGCCAATTCCGGCAGGGTTCCTACAATGAGCAGTTCTTC.

The sample holds one count of this clone. The J gene is TRBJ1-5, the V gene TRBV11-2; D is possibly TRBD1 (6 bases). The V gene's germline CDR1 is SGHAT and CDR2 FQNNGV. Trimming shortened V by 5 bases and J by 6 bases, and 14 bases separated the two germline ends. This CDR3 has 14 amino acids. For the CDR3, the DNA is TGTGCCAGCAGCGTAACTACGACAGGTCAGCCCCAGCATTTT. Translating it yields CASSVTTTGQPQHF.

The chain links TRBV29-1 to TRBJ1-2, with D possibly being TRBD1 (6 bases). Trimming pared 6 bases from V and 3 bases from J, leaving 14 bases between. CDR1 SQVTM and CDR2 ANQGSEA come from the germline V gene. The CDR3 covers 13 residues. The CDR3 sequence: CSVAWNRDYGYTF. CDR3 coding DNA: TGCAGCGTGGCGTGGAACAGGGACTATGGCTACACCTTC.

This sequence joins TRBV5-1 and TRBJ2-3, with a possible D match to TRBD2 (6 bases). From germline, CDR1 is SGHRS and CDR2 YFSETQ. V was clipped by 4 bases and J by 0 bases, with 9 bases between them. The CDR3 length is 14 residues. CDR3 in DNA: TGCGCCAGCAGCCGCGGGGATAGCACAGATACGCAGTATTTT. Translating gives CASSRGDSTDTQYF. The variable domain in full, completed from reference TRBV5-1 and TRBJ2-3, reads KAGVTQTPRYLIKTRGQQVTLSCSPISGHRSVSWYQQTPGQGLQFLFEYFSETQRNKGNFPGRFSGRQFSNSRSEMNVSTLELGDSALYLCASSRGDSTDTQYFGPGTRLTVL.

The rearrangement links TRBV2 to TRBJ1-1, with 8 bases that match TRBD1. The ends lost 4 bases at V and 0 bases at J; junction bases unmatched: 1. The CDR3 has 14 amino acids. Germline assignment: CDR1 SNHLY and CDR2 FYNNEI. The CDR3 nucleotides are TGTGCCAGCAGTGTGGACAGGGTGAACACTGAAGCTTTCTTT. This codes for CASSVDRVNTEAFF.

CDR3 loop: CASRGGGKEQFF. In DNA, the CDR3 is TGTGCCAGCCGGGGAGGAGGGAAGGAGCAGTTCTTC. The chain uses TRBV3-1 (or the pseudogene TRBV3-2) and TRBJ2-1, with a possible D match to TRBD2 (6 bases). The CDR3 extends over 12 amino acids. The V gene lost 8 bases and the J gene lost 10 bases, with 15 bases spanning the gap. CDR1 is LGHDT and CDR2 is YNNKEL in the germline V gene (reference sequence).

The chain joins TRBV6-5 to TRBJ1-1; D is uncertain. The germline V gene encodes CDR1 MNHEY and CDR2 SVGAGI. The CDR3 sequence is 13 residues long. Deletions cut 6 bases from V and 0 bases from J, with 8 bases between. CDR3 loop: CASSYWLNTEAFF. The CDR3, as DNA: TGTGCCAGCAGCTATTGGTTGAACACTGAAGCTTTCTTT.

The J gene is TRBJ1-5, the V gene TRBV6-2 or TRBV6-3; 11 positions agree with TRBD1. The CDR3 is made up of 19 amino acids. V lost 2 bases to trimming and J lost 3 bases; unmatched junction nucleotides: 12. Germline V CDR1 and CDR2: MNHEY, SVGEGT. The CDR3 bases are TGTGCCAGCAGTTACGGCGGACAGGGGGCTGGGGGATTCAATCAGCCCCAGCATTTT. Protein: CASSYGGQGAGGFNQPQHF.

This chain uses TRBV6-2 or TRBV6-3 with TRBJ1-5; 9 positions agree with TRBD1. J gave up 1 base and V 2 bases, and 0 bases lay outside the gene matches. The germline gives CDR1 MNHEY, CDR2 SVGEGT. The length of the CDR3 is 15 residues. CDR3 nucleotides: TGTGCCAGCAGTTACGGGACAGGGAGCAATCAGCCCCAGCATTTT. This sequence encodes CASSYGTGSNQPQHF.

The chain joins TRBV29-1 to TRBJ2-5; 8 bases align to TRBD1. From germline, CDR1 is SQVTM and CDR2 ANQGSEA. J was trimmed by 5 bases and V by 6 bases; bases with no gene match: 8. The CDR3 sequence is 13 residues long. CDR3 sequence (DNA): TGCAGCGTAAGGACAGGGTTTGGGGAGACCCAGTACTTC. It yields the protein CSVRTGFGETQYF.

The rearrangement uses TRBV6-5 and TRBJ1-1; 7 nucleotides line up with TRBD1. V was pared by 9 bases and J by 7 bases, with 2 bases of the junction left unmatched. The germline gives CDR1 MNHEY, CDR2 SVGAGI. This CDR3 contains 10 residues. The CDR3: CASNRGEAFF. CDR3 sequence (DNA): TGTGCCAGTAACAGGGGTGAAGCTTTCTTT.

This clone came up a few times. The chain has TRBV27 and TRBJ1-3; the match to TRBD1 covers 10 bases. CDR1 is MNHEY, CDR2 SMNVEV, per germline (reference sequence). J was trimmed by 8 bases and V by 3 bases; bases with no gene match: 4. The CDR3 has 14 residues. CDR3 amino acids: CASSLRDRGHTIYF. The CDR3 DNA sequence: TGTGCCAGCAGTTTGAGGGACAGGGGACACACCATATATTTT.

On this clone itself: A junction end diverges from the germline sequence, so it may reflect a read error. J is TRBJ1-6 and V is TRBV28; D remains ambiguous. CDR1 MDHEN and CDR2 SYDVKM come from the germline V gene. The CDR3 has 13 amino acids. In nucleotides, the CDR3 is TGCGCCAGTCTCGAGGGAAATAATTCACCCCTCCACTTT. Translating gives CASLEGNNSPLHF.

J is TRBJ1-5 and V is TRBV3-1 (or the pseudogene TRBV3-2), with D hard to call. From germline, CDR1 is LGHDT and CDR2 YNNKEL (reference sequence). The length of the CDR3 is 18 residues. The V end lost 1 base, the J end lost 2 bases, and 18 bases lay between the germline ends. CDR3 DNA: TGTGCCAGCAGCCAAGGCCTCTACTCGGAGGGAGGCAATCAGCCCCAGCATTTT. This codes for CASSQGLYSEGGNQPQHF.

This chain connects TRBV10-3 to TRBJ2-3; a possible D gene is TRBD2 (7 bases). Germline lookup yields CDR1 ENHRY and CDR2 SYGVKD. Trimming removed 8 bases at V and 4 bases at J, with 13 bases between. This CDR3 region has 13 residues. In nucleotides, the CDR3 is TGTGCCATCGGGGGGGCGGGGGCAGATACGCAGTATTTT. This gives the protein CAIGGAGADTQYF.

A few counts support this clone. The V gene is TRBV7-3, the J gene TRBJ1-1; 8 bases are shared with TRBD1. In germline, CDR1 is SGHTA, CDR2 FQGTGA. The CDR3 is made up of 13 amino acids. J was trimmed by 8 bases and V by 5 bases; bases with no gene match: 7. CDR3 region: CASSTRTGSEAFF. The CDR3 DNA reads as TGTGCCAGCAGCACCCGGACAGGGAGCGAAGCTTTCTTT.

This chain uses TRBV3-1 (or the pseudogene TRBV3-2) with TRBJ1-5, with TRBD1 identical over 9 bases. This CDR3 is built from 13 residues. Germline CDR1 LGHDT, CDR2 YNNKEL (reference sequence). With 4 bases clipped from V and 7 bases from J, the junction kept 2 bases outside the gene matches. This chain's CDR3 is CASSRDREQPQHF. The CDR3 DNA reads TGTGCCAGCAGCCGGGACAGGGAACAGCCCCAGCATTTT.

This chain links TRBV28 with TRBJ1-2, with D perhaps matching TRBD1 (5 bases). Germline V gene lookup returns CDR1 MDHEN and CDR2 SYDVKM. The CDR3 contains 16 residues. Trimming took 5 bases from V and 2 from J, leaving 18 bases between them. Here the CDR3 reads CASSGGSGGINYGYTF. The CDR3 coding sequence is TGTGCCAGCAGTGGGGGGTCGGGAGGGATCAACTATGGCTACACCTTC.

The chain links TRBV5-1 to TRBJ1-2; tentatively, D is TRBD1 (6 bases). Trimming took 1 base from V and 6 from J, leaving 25 bases between them. Germline CDR1 and CDR2: SGHRS and YFSETQ. The CDR3 spans 18 residues. CDR3 DNA sequence: TGCGCCAGCAGCTTGATTTATAGCAGGGGAGAACGTGGGAATGGCTACACCTTC. Amino acids: CASSLIYSRGERGNGYTF.

The chain is built from TRBV7-3 and TRBJ2-1; a weak D match, TRBD2 (6 bases). The length of the CDR3 is 13 residues. Germline V lookup: CDR1 SGHTA, CDR2 FQGTGA. The V end lost 4 bases, the J end lost 6 bases, and 10 bases lay between the germline ends. The CDR3 region is CASSSRDSNEQFF. In DNA, the CDR3 is TGTGCCAGCAGCTCCCGGGACTCCAATGAGCAGTTCTTC.

The chain is built from TRBV5-6 and TRBJ1-4; the D gene is possibly TRBD1 (6 bases). The CDR3 has 14 amino acids. Germline CDR1 is SGHDT and CDR2 is YYEEEE. Deletions cut 1 base from V and 8 bases from J, with 12 bases between. The CDR3 protein is CASSLQQGIEKLFF. CDR3 DNA: TGTGCCAGCAGCTTGCAACAGGGAATAGAAAAACTGTTTTTT.

This chain links TRBV28 with TRBJ2-7, with D possibly TRBD2 on 5 matching bases. Germline values: CDR1 MDHEN, CDR2 SYDVKM. This CDR3 has 17 amino acids. Trimming shortened V by 4 bases and J by 2 bases, and 21 bases separated the two germline ends. The CDR3 region is CASSSPAGEPAPYEQYF. CDR3 in DNA: TGTGCCAGCAGTTCTCCCGCGGGCGAGCCGGCACCCTACGAGCAGTACTTC.

The chain recombines TRBV19 with TRBJ2-3; 8 nucleotides match TRBD2. J was trimmed by 11 bases and V by 1 base; bases with no gene match: 11. The CDR3 is 15 amino acids. Looked up from germline, CDR1 is LNHDA and CDR2 is SQIVND (reference sequence). The CDR3, as DNA: TGTGCCAGTAGTATAGGTGGGGGTAGCGGGGTGAGGCAGTATTTT. It encodes CASSIGGGSGVRQYF.